The 6 T cell receptor beta chains presented below share a single source sample, sequenced in a study of blood T cells in healthy people across ages. Together with a sample-barcoded 5' primer, a J-beta primer mix was included in a second PCR lasting about 6 to 12 cycles. In TCRdb, the 5' RACE reads were re-called with MiXCR into one record per CDR3 protein. This table holds roughly 1.5 million distinct CDR3 sequences, roughly 43% found once. The sequencing sample was made of blood. The receptors derive from a woman younger than 35 in good health.

This chain links TRBV6-6 with TRBJ2-5, with D unclear. Trimming removed 2 bases at V and 14 bases at J, with 21 bases between. Germline CDR1 is MNHNY and CDR2 is SVGAGI (reference sequence). The CDR3 spans 14 residues. The DNA for the CDR3 is TGTGCCAGCAGTTACGGTTGGTCCTCCTACGAGCATTACTTC. Translating it yields CASSYGWSSYEHYF.

The chain combines TRBV4-3 with TRBJ2-1; TRBD1 matches 8 bases. V lost 0 bases and J lost 4; bases outside the gene matches: 5. This CDR3 region has 16 residues. Germline V CDR1 and CDR2: LGHNA, YSLEER. The CDR3 coding sequence is TGCGCCAGCAGCCAAGACGCGGACAGGGCTTACAATGAGCAGTTCTTC. As protein: CASSQDADRAYNEQFF.

The chain employs TRBV2 and TRBJ1-4, with D unclear. The ends were cut back, 1 base at V and 0 bases at J, with 12 bases in the middle. Germline-derived CDR1 and CDR2 are SNHLY and FYNNEI. The CDR3 consists of 17 residues. CDR3 DNA: TGTGCCAGCAGTGAAGAGGGAGAAACAGCAACTAATGAAAAACTGTTTTTT. The encoded protein is CASSEEGETATNEKLFF. Full variable domain (outside the CDR3, taken from reference TRBV2 and TRBJ1-4): EPEVTQTPSHQVTQMGQEVILRCVPISNHLYFYWYRQILGQKVEFLVSFYNNEISEKSEIFDDQFSVERPDGSNFTLKIRSTKLEDSAMYFCASSEEGETATNEKLFFGSGTQLSVL.

The J gene is TRBJ2-5, the V gene TRBV10-2; D may be TRBD1 or TRBD2 (5 bases each). The germline V and J ends were trimmed by 4 bases and 6 bases, with 12 bases remaining between them. Germline assignment: CDR1 WSHSY and CDR2 SAAADI. The CDR3 totals 13 residues. The CDR3 loop is CASSVAPGQTQYF. The CDR3 region has the DNA TGCGCCAGCAGTGTGGCACCGGGGCAGACCCAGTACTTC.

The chain combines TRBV13 with TRBJ2-7, with 8 bases matching TRBD1. Germline CDR1 PRHDT, CDR2 FYEKMQ (reference sequence). V was clipped by 5 bases and J by 7 bases; unmatched bases: 13. The CDR3 has 15 residues. This CDR3 reads CASSAGGTGDEEQYF. In DNA form, the CDR3 reads TGTGCCAGCAGCGCGGGTGGGACAGGAGACGAAGAGCAGTACTTC.

The chain links TRBV20-1 to TRBJ1-4; 7 bases map to TRBD1. V shed 6 bases, J shed 7 bases, and the junction held 14 bases outside the gene matches. The CDR3 runs 15 residues. Germline V gives CDR1 DFQATT, CDR2 SNEGSKA (reference sequence). CDR3 in DNA: TGCAGTGCCGTCAGGGGGGCAGGGGGGGGTGAAAAACTGTTTTTT. It encodes CSAVRGAGGGEKLFF.